Included here is one T cell receptor beta chain sequence, with context. The antigen is not known. The sample originates from a study of shared clonotypes between healthy human individuals. The naive CD8 fraction comprised CD45RO-negative cells positively selected for CCR7 and excluded terminally differentiated effector memory CD45RA+ cells. The assay was carried out at the deep level. The method was immunoSEQ multiplex PCR; TCRdb's version includes in-frame clones alone and lacks a portion of them. Found here are about 800,000 clones, about 96% of them singletons; the top ten hold about 0.25%. Findings and caveats of the study: Memory subsets had estimated richness that was generally smaller than that of naive subsets.

The CDR3 contains 14 residues. Germline V CDR1 and CDR2: MNHEY, SVGAGI. The germline V and J ends were trimmed by 4 bases and 0 bases, with 10 bases remaining between them. The source of this sequence is a man aged 25-45 years in good health. The sequenced material came from naive CD8+ T cells sorted from blood. This chain links TRBV6-5 with TRBJ2-7, with D hard to call. For the CDR3, the DNA is TGTGCCAGCAGTTTTTTTTCTACCTCCTACGAGCAGTACTTC. It specifies CASSFFSTSYEQYF.